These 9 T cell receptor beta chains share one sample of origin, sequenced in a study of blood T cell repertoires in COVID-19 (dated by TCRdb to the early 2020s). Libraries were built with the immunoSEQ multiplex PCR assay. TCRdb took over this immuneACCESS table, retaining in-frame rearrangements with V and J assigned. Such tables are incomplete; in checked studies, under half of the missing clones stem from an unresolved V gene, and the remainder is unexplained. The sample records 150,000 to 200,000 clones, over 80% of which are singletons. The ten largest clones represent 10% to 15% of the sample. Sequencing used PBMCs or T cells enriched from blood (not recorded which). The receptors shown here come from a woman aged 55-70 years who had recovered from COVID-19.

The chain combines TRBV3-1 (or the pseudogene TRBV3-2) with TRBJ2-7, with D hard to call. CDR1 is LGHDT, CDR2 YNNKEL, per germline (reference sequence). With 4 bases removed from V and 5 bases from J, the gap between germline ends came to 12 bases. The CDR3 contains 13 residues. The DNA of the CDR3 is TGTGCCAGCAGCCGTGACTTGATCAACGAGCAGTACTTC. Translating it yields CASSRDLINEQYF.

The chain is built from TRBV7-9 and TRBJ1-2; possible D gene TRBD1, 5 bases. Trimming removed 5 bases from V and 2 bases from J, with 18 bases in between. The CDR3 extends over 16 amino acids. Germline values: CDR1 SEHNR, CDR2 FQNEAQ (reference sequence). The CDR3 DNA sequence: TGTGCCAGCAGCATGGACCTGTTTCCAGGGAACTATGGCTACACCTTC. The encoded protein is CASSMDLFPGNYGYTF. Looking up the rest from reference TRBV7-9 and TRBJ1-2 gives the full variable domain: DTGVSQNPRHKITKRGQNVTFRCDPISEHNRLYWYRQTLGQGPEFLTYFQNEAQLEKSRLLSDRFSAERPKGSFSTLEIQRTEQGDSAMYLCASSMDLFPGNYGYTFGSGTRLTVV.

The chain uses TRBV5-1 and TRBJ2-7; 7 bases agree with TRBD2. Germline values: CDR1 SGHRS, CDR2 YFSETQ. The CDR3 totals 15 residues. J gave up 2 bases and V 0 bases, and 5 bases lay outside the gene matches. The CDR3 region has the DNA TGCGCCAGCAGCTTGGTTGTTGGGGGGGCCTACGAGCAGTACTTC. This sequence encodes CASSLVVGGAYEQYF. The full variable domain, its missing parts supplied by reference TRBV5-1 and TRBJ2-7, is KAGVTQTPRYLIKTRGQQVTLSCSPISGHRSVSWYQQTPGQGLQFLFEYFSETQRNKGNFPGRFSGRQFSNSRSEMNVSTLELGDSALYLCASSLVVGGAYEQYFGPGTRLTVT.

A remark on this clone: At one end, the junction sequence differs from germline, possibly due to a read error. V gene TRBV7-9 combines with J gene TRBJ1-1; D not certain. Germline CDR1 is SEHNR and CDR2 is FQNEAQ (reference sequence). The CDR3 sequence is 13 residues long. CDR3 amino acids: CASSLATRSDAFF. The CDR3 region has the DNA TGTGCCAGCAGCTTAGCGACTAGGTCTGACGCTTTCTTT.

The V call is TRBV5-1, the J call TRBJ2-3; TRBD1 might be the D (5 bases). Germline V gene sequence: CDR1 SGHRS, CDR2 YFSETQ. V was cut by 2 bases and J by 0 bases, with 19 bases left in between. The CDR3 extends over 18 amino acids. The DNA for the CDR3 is TGCGCCAGCAGCTTACCTCCGGGTTCAGGGTGGAGCACAGATACGCAGTATTTT. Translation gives CASSLPPGSGWSTDTQYF.

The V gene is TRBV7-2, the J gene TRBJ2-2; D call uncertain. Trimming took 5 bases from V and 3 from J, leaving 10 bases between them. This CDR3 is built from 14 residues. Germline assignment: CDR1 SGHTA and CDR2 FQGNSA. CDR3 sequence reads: CASSPRLYTGELFF. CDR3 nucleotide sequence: TGTGCCAGCAGCCCCCGACTTTACACCGGGGAGCTGTTTTTT.

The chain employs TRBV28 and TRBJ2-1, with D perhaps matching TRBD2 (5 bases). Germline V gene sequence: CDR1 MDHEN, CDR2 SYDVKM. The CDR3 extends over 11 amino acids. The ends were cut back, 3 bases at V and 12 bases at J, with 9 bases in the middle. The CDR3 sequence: CASSLLASQFF. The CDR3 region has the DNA TGTGCCAGCAGTTTGTTAGCGTCGCAGTTCTTC. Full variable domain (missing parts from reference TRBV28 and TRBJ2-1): DVKVTQSSRYLVKRTGEKVFLECVQDMDHENMFWYRQDPGLGLRLIYFSYDVKMKEKGDIPEGYSVSREKKERFSLILESASTNQTSMYLCASSLLASQFFGPGTRLTVL.

This CDR3 reads CASSQRQGGETQYF. The CDR3 DNA is TGTGCCAGCAGCCAGAGACAGGGTGGCGAGACCCAGTACTTC. The chain combines TRBV5-4 with TRBJ2-5, with 7 nucleotides matching TRBD1. The CDR3 loop spans 14 amino acids. CDR1 and CDR2 from the germline V gene are SGHNT and YYREEE (reference sequence). The J segment lost 5 bases and the V segment lost 4 bases, leaving 8 bases of the junction unmatched.

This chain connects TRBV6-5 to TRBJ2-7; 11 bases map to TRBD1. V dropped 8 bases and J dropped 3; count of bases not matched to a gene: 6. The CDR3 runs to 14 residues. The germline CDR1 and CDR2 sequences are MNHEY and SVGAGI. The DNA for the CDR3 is TGTGCCAGCTCGTCGGGACAGGGGGACTACGAGCAGTACTTC. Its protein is CASSSGQGDYEQYF.